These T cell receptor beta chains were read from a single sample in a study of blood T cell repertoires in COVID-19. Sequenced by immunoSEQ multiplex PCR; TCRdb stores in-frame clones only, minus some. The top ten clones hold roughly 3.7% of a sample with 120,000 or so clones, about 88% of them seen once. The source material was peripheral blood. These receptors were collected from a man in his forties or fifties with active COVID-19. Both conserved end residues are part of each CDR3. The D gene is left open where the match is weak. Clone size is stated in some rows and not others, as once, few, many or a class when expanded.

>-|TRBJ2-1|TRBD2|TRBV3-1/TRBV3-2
CASSQDTGGGGNEQFF
TGTGCCAGCAGCCAAGACACGGGAGGCGGGGGAAATGAGCAGTTCTTC
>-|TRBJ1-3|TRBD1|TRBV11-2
CASSTRQGAGYGNTIYF
TGTGCCAGCAGCACGCGACAGGGCGCGGGATACGGAAACACCATATATTTT
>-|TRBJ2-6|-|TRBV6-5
CASRRTASGANVLTF
TGTGCCAGCAGGCGCACAGCCTCTGGGGCCAACGTCCTGACTTTC
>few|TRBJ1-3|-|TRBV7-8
CASSLGARDTGNTIYF
TGTGCCAGCAGCTTAGGGGCCAGAGATACTGGAAACACCATATATTTT
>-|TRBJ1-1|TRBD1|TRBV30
CAWRQGGGATEAFF
TGTGCCTGGCGACAGGGTGGGGGAGCCACTGAAGCTTTCTTT
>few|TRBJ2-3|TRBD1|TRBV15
CATGRKDRGRADTQYF
TGTGCCACCGGGAGGAAGGACAGGGGGCGGGCAGATACGCAGTATTTT
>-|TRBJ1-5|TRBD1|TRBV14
CASSPRDRGSQPQHF
TGTGCCAGCAGCCCCCGGGACAGGGGGAGTCAGCCCCAGCATTTT
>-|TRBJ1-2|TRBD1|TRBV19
CASSPDWTGVNYGYTF
TGTGCCAGTAGCCCTGATTGGACAGGGGTTAACTATGGCTACACCTTC
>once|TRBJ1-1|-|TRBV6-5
CASSSQGWGTEAFF
TGTGCCAGCAGTTCACAGGGTTGGGGCACTGAAGCTTTCTTT
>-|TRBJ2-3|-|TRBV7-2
CASSLVFWAGSSTDTQYF
TGTGCCAGCAGCTTAGTTTTTTGGGCTGGTTCTAGCACAGATACGCAGTATTTT
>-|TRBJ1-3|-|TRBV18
CASSLPGNWSGNTIYF
TGTGCCAGCTCCCTGCCAGGGAATTGGTCTGGAAACACCATATATTTT
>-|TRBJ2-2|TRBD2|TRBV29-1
CSARSGGQSGELFF
TGCAGCGCAAGGAGCGGGGGGCAGTCCGGGGAGCTGTTTTTT
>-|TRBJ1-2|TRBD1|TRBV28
CASTGQGSAYGYTF
TGTGCCAGCACCGGACAGGGGTCGGCCTATGGCTACACCTTC
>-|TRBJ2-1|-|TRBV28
CASSLSVAEGFNEQFF
TGTGCCAGCAGTTTATCGGTAGCGGAGGGATTCAATGAGCAGTTCTTC
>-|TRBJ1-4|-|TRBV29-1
CSAGGGDWPGEKLFF
TGCAGCGCCGGGGGGGGCGATTGGCCGGGTGAAAAACTGTTTTTT
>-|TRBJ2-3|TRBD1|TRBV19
CASRGGLRTDTQYF
TGTGCCAGTAGAGGGGGCTTGAGGACAGATACGCAGTATTTT
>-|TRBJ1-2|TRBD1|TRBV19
CASSISQGDGYTF
TGTGCCAGTAGTATATCACAGGGGGATGGCTACACCTTC
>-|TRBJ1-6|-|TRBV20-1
CSASYGGNSPLHF
TGCAGTGCTAGTTACGGGGGAAATTCACCCCTCCACTTT
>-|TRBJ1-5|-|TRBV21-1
CASSHLSPRVYQPQHF
TGTGCCAGCAGCCATCTGTCCCCCAGGGTTTATCAGCCCCAGCATTTT
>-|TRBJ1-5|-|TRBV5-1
CASRQDSYSNQPQHF
TGCGCCAGCAGGCAGGACAGCTATAGCAATCAGCCCCAGCATTTT
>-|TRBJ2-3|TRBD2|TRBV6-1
CASSDLGTSNTDTQYF
TGTGCCAGCAGTGACCTTGGGACTAGCAACACAGATACGCAGTATTTT
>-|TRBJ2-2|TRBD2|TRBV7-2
CASSFTSSGSGGELFF
TGTGCCAGCAGCTTTACGTCTAGCGGGAGTGGGGGGGAGCTGTTTTTT
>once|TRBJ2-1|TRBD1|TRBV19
CASTLDRGHEQFF
TGTGCCAGTACCCTGGACAGGGGGCATGAGCAGTTCTTC
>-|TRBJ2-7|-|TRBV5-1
CASSSQPTVYEQYF
TGCGCCAGCAGCTCCCAACCGACAGTCTACGAGCAGTACTTC
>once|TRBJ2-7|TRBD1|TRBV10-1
CASSPGQGAPYEQYF
TGCGCCAGCAGCCCGGGACAGGGGGCCCCCTACGAGCAGTACTTC
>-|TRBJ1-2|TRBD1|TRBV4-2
CASSQDLRTGPGF
TGTGCCAGCAGCCAAGATTTACGGACAGGGCCCGGCTTC
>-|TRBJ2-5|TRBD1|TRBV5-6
CASSPIDRGEETQYF
TGTGCCAGCAGCCCAATAGACAGGGGCGAAGAGACCCAGTACTTC
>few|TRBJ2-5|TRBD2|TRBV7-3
CASSLGALAGAQETQYF
TGTGCCAGCAGCTTAGGGGCTCTAGCGGGGGCCCAAGAGACCCAGTACTTC
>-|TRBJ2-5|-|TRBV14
CASSQWRGPEETQYF
TGTGCCAGCAGCCAGTGGCGGGGCCCTGAGGAGACCCAGTACTTC
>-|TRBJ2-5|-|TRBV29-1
CSVDTSGVNQETQYF
TGCAGCGTTGATACCAGCGGAGTCAACCAAGAGACCCAGTACTTC
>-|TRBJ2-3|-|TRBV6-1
CASREIPGHTTDTQYF
TGTGCCAGCAGAGAAATCCCGGGACACACCACAGATACGCAGTATTTT
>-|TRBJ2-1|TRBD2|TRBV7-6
CASSLQVSGGYNEQFF
TGTGCCAGCAGCTTACAAGTTAGCGGGGGGTACAATGAGCAGTTCTTC
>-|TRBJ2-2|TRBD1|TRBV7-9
CASSLGQGSLEELFF
TGTGCCAGCAGCTTAGGACAGGGGAGTTTGGAGGAGCTGTTTTTT
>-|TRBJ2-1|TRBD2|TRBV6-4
CASSETGRDNEQFF
TGTGCCAGCAGTGAGACCGGGAGGGACAATGAGCAGTTCTTC
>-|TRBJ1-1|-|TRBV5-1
CASSGSGNTEAFF
TGCGCCAGCAGCGGTTCGGGGAACACTGAAGCTTTCTTT